This T cell receptor beta chain was sequenced in a study of T cells in women clearing cervical HPV infection. Background on the study: HLA type stays a possible confounder, typing being limited. Study conclusions and caveats: A classifier using richness and V gene abundances reached an AUC of 0.83. Repertoire richness, not evenness, was significantly elevated in CIN3+ cases versus controls.

About this clone itself: Its antigen is still unknown. The observed sequence ends 3 residues before the CDR3 terminus, with the missing tail filled in from the germline J gene.

Profiled with immunoSEQ multiplex PCR; TCRdb holds only in-frame clones, not every one. Its clone listing holds roughly 35,000 clones. Trimming took 0 bases from V and 3 from J, leaving 10 bases between them. Looked up from germline, CDR1 is ENHRY and CDR2 is SYGVKD. The CDR3 covers 15 residues. Sequencing was performed on blood buffy coat. The clonotype was recovered from a woman between 18 and 70 years old with a cervical HPV16 infection that either progressed to CIN3+ or cleared (not recorded which). J is TRBJ2-3 and V is TRBV10-3; no reliable D call. The CDR3 sequence: CAISESRGSTDTQYF. Partial CDR3 DNA: TGTGCCATCAGTGAGTCGCGCGGATCGACAGATACG.